A single sample gave rise to the 9 T cell receptor beta chains below, sequenced in a study of PD-1 blockade in classical Hodgkin lymphoma. Method: immunoSEQ multiplex PCR; TCRdb's copy keeps in-frame clones and lacks some. The sample consists of approximately 110,000 clones, more than 70% of them appearing once. Time point given: cycle 4 day 1 (C4D1), after less than seven weeks of nivolumab. Brentuximab vedotin exposure varied, and every patient relapsed after autologous stem cell transplantation. The sequencing here drew on peripheral blood mononuclear cells (PBMCs), taken before the fourth cycle of nivolumab. The receptors originated from a human donor with classical Hodgkin lymphoma.

A word on this clone: This specimen includes other DNA sequences encoding the same CDR3. This chain links TRBV6-5 with TRBJ1-1; the D is unclear. V was trimmed by 4 bases and J by 7 bases, leaving 7 bases between them. From germline, CDR1 is MNHEY and CDR2 SVGAGI. This CDR3 is 11 amino acids long. CDR3 bases: TGTGCCAGCAGTTCTCGAAGTGAAGCTTTCTTT. Translated, it gives CASSSRSEAFF.

The gene calls are TRBV28 and TRBJ2-7, with D tentatively TRBD1 or TRBD2 (5 bases each). The V gene lost 5 bases and the J gene lost 3 bases, with 26 bases spanning the gap. Germline CDR1 MDHEN, CDR2 SYDVKM. The CDR3 loop spans 18 amino acids. CDR3 loop: CASSGGTRAFTYNYEQYF. The CDR3, as DNA: TGTGCCAGCAGTGGGGGAACCCGGGCCTTCACATACAACTACGAGCAGTACTTC.

The rearrangement joins TRBV7-2 to TRBJ2-7; no reliable D call. The CDR3 extends over 12 amino acids. Germline-derived CDR1 and CDR2 are SGHTA and FQGNSA. V lost 2 bases to trimming and J lost 5 bases, with 7 bases between them. The CDR3: CASSLNSHEQYF. The CDR3 DNA follows: TGTGCCAGCAGCTTAAACAGCCACGAGCAGTACTTC.

This chain joins TRBV6-1 and TRBJ2-1, with D perhaps matching TRBD1 or TRBD2 (6 bases each). The germline gives CDR1 MNHNS, CDR2 SASEGT. V lost 9 bases to trimming and J lost 1 base, with 16 bases between them. This CDR3 has 15 amino acids. This CDR3 is CASTTTRGSYNEQFF. In DNA form, the CDR3 reads TGTGCCAGTACCACGACTAGGGGGTCCTACAATGAGCAGTTCTTC.

This chain connects TRBV9 to TRBJ2-5; D call uncertain. The germline V gene encodes CDR1 SGDLS and CDR2 YYNGEE. This CDR3 contains 13 residues. Trimming shortened V by 0 bases and J by 1 base, and 4 bases separated the two germline ends. The DNA for the CDR3 is TGTGCCAGCAGCGTAGCAACCCAAGAGACCCAGTACTTC. It specifies CASSVATQETQYF.

V is TRBV2 and J is TRBJ2-1, with a weak D call TRBD1 (6 bases). The CDR3 contains 15 residues. The ends were cut back, 6 bases at V and 0 bases at J, with 12 bases in the middle. Germline V gives CDR1 SNHLY, CDR2 FYNNEI. Here the CDR3 reads CASRDTGSSYNEQFF. The CDR3 region has the DNA TGTGCCAGCAGGGACACAGGGAGCTCCTACAATGAGCAGTTCTTC.

The J gene is TRBJ2-1, the V gene TRBV15, with TRBD2 identical over 11 bases. This CDR3 spans 18 amino acids. Germline CDR1 reads LNHNV; CDR2 reads YYDKDF (reference sequence). J gave up 7 bases and V 3 bases, and 14 bases lay outside the gene matches. The CDR3 nucleotides are TGTGCCACCAGCAGGGCCACCCTAGCGGGAGGATTTCCGAATGAGCAGTTCTTC. It translates to CATSRATLAGGFPNEQFF.

The chain carries TRBV4-3 and TRBJ1-1, with no clear D. V shed 3 bases and J shed 4 bases, with 12 bases lying between them. Germline V gene data show CDR1 as LGHNA and CDR2 as YSLEER. The CDR3 runs to 14 residues. The CDR3 nucleotides are TGCGCCAGCAGCCAGTGGGGTCAGGTCACTGAAGCTTTCTTT. It encodes CASSQWGQVTEAFF.

Written as DNA, the CDR3 is TGTGCCAGCAGCGGCATAGCGGGAGAGGGTCGGGAGACCCAGTACTTC. Its protein product is CASSGIAGEGRETQYF. The rearrangement links TRBV5-5 to TRBJ2-5, with 9 bases identical to TRBD2. Germline assignment: CDR1 SGHKS and CDR2 YYEKEE (reference sequence). Unmatched junction bases numbered 12, after V lost 4 bases and J lost 5 bases. The CDR3 length is 16 residues.